The sequence of this TCR beta chain was determined in a study of blood T cells in healthy people across ages. Findings and limits, study-wide: It was the long-lived donors that had more naive CD4+ cells and higher diversity than aged donors. As naive T cell percentage varied, TCR beta diversity correlated strongly with it.

PBMCs numbering at least 6.5 million were isolated per sample. Primers used in a second PCR of roughly 7 to 12 cycles were a sample-barcoded 5' primer and a J-beta primer mix. TCRdb independently ran MiXCR on the 5' RACE reads; one entry per CDR3 protein. Seen here are hundreds of thousands of distinct CDR3 sequences, approximately 65% observed once, and the top ten hold approximately 30%. The V gene's germline CDR1 is DFQATT and CDR2 SNEGSKA (reference sequence). The CDR3 spans 13 residues. V was pared by 4 bases and J by 5 bases, with 14 bases between. With regard to this clonotype: Antigen unknown.

Sample: blood. The chain combines TRBV20-1 with TRBJ1-2, with D possibly TRBD1 on 6 matching bases. The clonotype originates from a man between 25 and 39 years old in good health. The CDR3 bases are TGCAGTGCTATGAGCCCAGGGGAGTATGGCTACACCTTC. The encoded protein is CSAMSPGEYGYTF.